This passage covers 25 T cell receptor beta chains from one sample sequenced in a study of cytomegalovirus exposure and HLA in healthy donors (dated by TCRdb to the late 2010s). The library was prepared using the immunoSEQ multiplex PCR assay. For the multiplex PCR, a mixture combining 60 forward primers for TCR Vbeta segments and 13 reverse primers for TCR Jbeta segments was used. TCRdb provides this immuneACCESS table in a form limited to in-frame rearrangements. Some clones are lacking; in checked studies, under half of them reflect an unresolved V gene, and why the rest are absent is not known. This sample comprises fewer than 150,000 clones, 60% to 85% of them detected only once. The ten largest clones capture under 3.5% of the sample. The specimen sequenced was PBMCs. All receptors come from a man in his thirties or forties in good health and CMV-seronegative.

The sample holds many counts of this clone. The chain carries TRBV15 and TRBJ1-1; possible D gene TRBD1, 6 bases. Germline V gives CDR1 LNHNV, CDR2 YYDKDF (reference sequence). V lost 8 bases to trimming and J lost 7 bases, with 20 bases between them. This CDR3 has 14 residues. The CDR3 loop is CATSGQGFAGEAFF. Here the CDR3 DNA reads TGTGCCACCTCAGGCCAGGGGTTCGCGGGTGAAGCTTTCTTT.

The V call is TRBV5-4, the J call TRBJ1-1, with D possibly being TRBD1 (6 bases). The length of the CDR3 is 13 residues. Germline-derived CDR1 and CDR2 are SGHNT and YYREEE (reference sequence). Deletions cut 4 bases from V and 6 bases from J, with 13 bases between. The CDR3 DNA sequence: TGTGCCAGCAGCCTTGGTGGACAGCCTGAAGCTTTCTTT. Amino acid sequence: CASSLGGQPEAFF.

This clone was observed a single time. CDR3 in amino acids: CASTGLAHEQYF. The CDR3 DNA reads TGCGCCAGCACGGGTTTGGCTCACGAGCAGTACTTC. The chain employs TRBV10-2 and TRBJ2-7; D is unclear. Germline V gene data show CDR1 as WSHSY and CDR2 as SAAADI. This CDR3 is built from 12 residues. V gave up 7 bases and J gave up 5 bases, with 12 bases separating them.

The chain couples TRBV27 to TRBJ2-7; 9 positions agree with TRBD2. Germline CDR1 and CDR2: MNHEY and SMNVEV (reference sequence). This CDR3 is built from 14 residues. With V trimmed by 6 bases and J by 4 bases, 7 bases remained unmatched. The CDR3 DNA reads as TGTGCCAGCAGGCCTCTAGCGGGGAGATACGAGCAGTACTTC. Residues: CASRPLAGRYEQYF.

The rearrangement uses TRBV4-1 and TRBJ2-1; D unresolved. From germline, CDR1 is MGHRA and CDR2 YSYEKL. V was pared by 5 bases and J by 4 bases, with 12 bases between. The CDR3 runs to 14 residues. DNA of the CDR3: TGCGCCAGCAGCGCCATTACAGAGTACAATGAGCAGTTCTTC. Residues: CASSAITEYNEQFF.

The rearrangement uses TRBV4-2 and TRBJ2-5; D unresolved. Germline V gene sequence: CDR1 LGHNA, CDR2 YNFKEQ. V lost 0 bases and J lost 5, with 7 bases in between. The CDR3 has 13 amino acids. CDR3 residues: CASSQDHPETQYF. The CDR3 DNA sequence: TGTGCCAGCAGCCAAGATCATCCCGAGACCCAGTACTTC.

On this clone: This may come from a read error, since a much larger clone is one base off. The gene calls are TRBV5-6 and TRBJ1-1; D gene unclear. The CDR3 sequence is 12 residues long. V was trimmed by 2 bases and J by 1 base, leaving 3 bases between them. CDR1 is SGHDT, CDR2 YYEEEE, per germline. The CDR3 spells CASSLQNTEAFF. CDR3 nucleotide sequence: TGTGCCAGCAGCTTACAGAACACTGAAGCTTTCTTT. Filled out from reference TRBV5-6 and TRBJ1-1, the complete variable domain reads DAGVTQSPTHLIKTRGQQVTLRCSPKSGHDTVSWYQQALGQGPQFIFQYYEEEERQRGNFPDRFSGHQFPNYSSELNVNALLLGDSALYLCASSLQNTEAFFGQGTRLTVV.

This clone occurred a few times. The J gene is TRBJ1-1, the V gene TRBV7-9; 7 positions match TRBD1. V shed 6 bases, J shed 4 bases, and the junction held 5 bases outside the gene matches. This CDR3 spans 13 amino acids. CDR1 is SEHNR, CDR2 FQNEAQ, per germline (reference sequence). CDR3 sequence reads: CASSRQGGTEAFF. CDR3 coding DNA: TGTGCCAGCAGTCGACAGGGTGGCACTGAAGCTTTCTTT.

There are a few counts of this clone. The chain couples TRBV5-4 to TRBJ2-2, with TRBD2 identical over 8 bases. The V gene end was trimmed by 4 bases and the J gene end by 7 bases; junction bases not matched to a gene: 9. The germline CDR1 and CDR2 sequences are SGHNT and YYREEE (reference sequence). There are 15 residues in the CDR3. CDR3 in amino acids: CASSRTSPENGELFF. The CDR3 DNA reads as TGTGCCAGCAGCCGGACTAGCCCCGAGAACGGGGAGCTGTTTTTT.

The chain combines TRBV19 with TRBJ2-5, with no clear D. V lost 6 bases to trimming and J lost 5 bases, with 19 bases between them. CDR1 is LNHDA, CDR2 SQIVND, per germline (reference sequence). The CDR3 runs 15 residues. Here the CDR3 DNA reads TGTGCCAGTAGGACAACCGTAGGCAATGGGGAGACCCAGTACTTC. The encoded protein is CASRTTVGNGETQYF.

The V call is TRBV6-6, the J call TRBJ1-1; 10 bases are a match to TRBD1. The germline V gene has CDR1 MNHNY and CDR2 SVGAGI (reference sequence). The ends lost 5 bases at V and 6 bases at J; junction bases unmatched: 9. This CDR3 comprises 15 residues. CDR3 DNA: TGTGCCAGCAGTGGGACAGGGGTTCGGGGCGCTGAAGCTTTCTTT. Protein sequence: CASSGTGVRGAEAFF.

The rearrangement uses TRBV30 and TRBJ1-2, with unresolved D. The CDR3 spans 13 residues. Per germline, CDR1 GTSNPN and CDR2 SVGIG (reference sequence). V was trimmed by 0 bases and J by 6 bases, leaving 11 bases between them. The CDR3 region is CAWSVPDFHGYTF. CDR3 nucleotide sequence: TGTGCCTGGAGTGTACCGGACTTCCATGGCTACACCTTC.

The V gene is TRBV5-4, the J gene TRBJ1-4, with 11 nucleotides matching TRBD1. Germline V lookup: CDR1 SGHNT, CDR2 YYREEE (reference sequence). The length of the CDR3 is 17 residues. V shed 4 bases, J shed 0 bases, and the junction held 5 bases outside the gene matches. DNA of the CDR3: TGTGCCAGCAGCCCGGGACAGGGGGTCGCAACTAATGAAAAACTGTTTTTT. Translating it yields CASSPGQGVATNEKLFF. Drawing the rest from reference TRBV5-4 and TRBJ1-4, the complete variable domain is ETGVTQSPTHLIKTRGQQVTLRCSSQSGHNTVSWYQQALGQGPQFIFQYYREEENGRGNFPPRFSGLQFPNYSSELNVNALELDDSALYLCASSPGQGVATNEKLFFGSGTQLSVL.

The chain recombines TRBV7-6 with TRBJ2-5; 9 nucleotides match TRBD2. This CDR3 contains 16 residues. Germline V lookup: CDR1 SGHVS, CDR2 FNYEAQ. Trimming cost V 2 bases and J 2 bases; bases outside gene matches: 6. DNA for the CDR3: TGTGCCAGCAGCTTAAATGGTGCGGGAGGGCAAGAGACCCAGTACTTC. Protein sequence: CASSLNGAGGQETQYF. Complete variable domain (other parts from reference TRBV7-6 and TRBJ2-5): GAGVSQSPRYKVTKRGQDVALRCDPISGHVSLYWYRQALGQGPEFLTYFNYEAQQDKSGLPNDRFSAERPEGSISTLTIQRTEQRDSAMYRCASSLNGAGGQETQYFGPGTRLLVL.

The CDR3 sequence is CASSQVQGDEAFF. The CDR3 DNA sequence: TGTGCCAGCAGCCAGGTACAGGGGGATGAAGCTTTCTTT. The V call is TRBV14, the J call TRBJ1-1; 8 bases fit TRBD1. This CDR3 contains 13 residues. Germline V gene lookup returns CDR1 SGHDN and CDR2 FVKESK. Trimming cost V 3 bases and J 7 bases; bases outside gene matches: 4.

The rearrangement uses TRBV7-2 and TRBJ2-5, with a possible D match to TRBD1 (5 bases). V gave up 2 bases and J gave up 4 bases, with 11 bases separating them. CDR1 and CDR2 (germline): SGHTA, FQGNSA. The CDR3 runs to 14 residues. The CDR3: CASSLIRVGETQYF. The CDR3 DNA sequence: TGTGCCAGCAGCTTAATCAGGGTAGGAGAGACCCAGTACTTC.

This clone was counted only a few times. The chain recombines TRBV11-3 with TRBJ1-1; D not resolved. The V gene's germline CDR1 is SGHNT and CDR2 YENEEA. The CDR3 runs to 13 residues. The V gene lost 2 bases and the J gene lost 1 base, with 5 bases spanning the gap. The CDR3, as DNA: TGTGCCAGCAGCTTATGGAGGAACACTGAAGCTTTCTTT. This gives the protein CASSLWRNTEAFF.

This clone has only a few counts. The J gene is TRBJ2-7, the V gene TRBV7-9; possibly TRBD2 for D (6 bases). Germline CDR1 is SEHNR and CDR2 is FQNEAQ (reference sequence). Trimming pared 1 base from V and 4 bases from J, leaving 11 bases between. The length of the CDR3 is 14 residues. The CDR3 loop is CASSLEGLIYEQYF. CDR3 coding DNA: TGTGCCAGCAGCTTAGAGGGACTGATATACGAGCAGTACTTC.

V gene TRBV30 combines with J gene TRBJ2-1, with TRBD2 matching 16 bases. Germline values: CDR1 GTSNPN, CDR2 SVGIG (reference sequence). The CDR3 covers 18 residues. The trim removed 3 bases at V and 3 bases at J, leaving 8 bases unmatched. The CDR3 DNA reads TGTGCCTGGAGGGGGACTAGCGGGGGGGGTAAAGGCTACAATGAGCAGTTCTTC. It codes for CAWRGTSGGGKGYNEQFF.

The rearrangement joins TRBV5-1 to TRBJ2-2; D is unclear. The CDR3 length is 15 residues. CDR1 and CDR2 (germline): SGHRS, YFSETQ. The V end was cut by 0 bases, the J end by 2 bases, with 8 bases between. Here the CDR3 reads CASSLGARNTGELFF. CDR3 in DNA: TGCGCCAGCAGCTTGGGGGCGCGAAACACCGGGGAGCTGTTTTTT.

V and J are TRBV7-6 and TRBJ2-7; D remains unclear. Germline V gene lookup returns CDR1 SGHVS and CDR2 FNYEAQ. Trimming removed 4 bases at V and 1 base at J, with 11 bases between. The CDR3 has 14 residues. This CDR3 is CASSSRGRSYEQYF. The DNA of the CDR3 is TGTGCCAGCAGCTCCAGAGGCAGATCCTACGAGCAGTACTTC.

V and J are TRBV7-6 and TRBJ2-1; 8 positions agree with TRBD2. Germline trimming cut 5 bases from V and 7 bases from J; bases unmatched to any gene: 7. In germline, CDR1 is SGHVS, CDR2 FNYEAQ. This CDR3 is 14 amino acids long. CDR3 loop: CASSRGTSQNEQFF. As DNA, the CDR3 is TGTGCCAGCAGCCGGGGGACTAGTCAGAATGAGCAGTTCTTC.

In its sample, this clone was seen a few times. The chain employs TRBV4-1 and TRBJ2-7, with 11 bases that match TRBD1. The CDR3 has 16 residues. Germline V CDR1 and CDR2: MGHRA, YSYEKL. The V and J ends lost 2 bases and 3 bases, in that order; junction bases with no gene match: 6. The CDR3, as DNA: TGCGCCAGCAGCCAAATGGGGACAGGGGGTATCTACGAGCAGTACTTC. Translation: CASSQMGTGGIYEQYF.

The J gene is TRBJ2-7, the V gene TRBV29-1, with 9 bases fitting TRBD1. CDR1 is SQVTM and CDR2 is ANQGSEA in the germline V gene. The CDR3 sequence is 14 residues long. Losses at the gene ends were 1 base for V and 2 bases for J; bases not matched to a gene: 3. Here the CDR3 reads CSVEGGQGTYEQYF. CDR3 coding DNA: TGCAGCGTTGAAGGGGGACAGGGAACCTACGAGCAGTACTTC.

This clone was observed once. V usage is TRBV23-1 and J usage is TRBJ1-2; D may be TRBD1 (5 bases). TRBV23-1 is identified as an open reading frame with a role that is uncertain. This CDR3 is built from 13 residues. Deletions cut 1 base from V and 7 bases from J, with 10 bases between. CDR3 sequence: CASSQLGGVGYTF. The CDR3 nucleotides are TGCGCCAGCAGTCAATTGGGAGGGGTTGGCTACACCTTC.